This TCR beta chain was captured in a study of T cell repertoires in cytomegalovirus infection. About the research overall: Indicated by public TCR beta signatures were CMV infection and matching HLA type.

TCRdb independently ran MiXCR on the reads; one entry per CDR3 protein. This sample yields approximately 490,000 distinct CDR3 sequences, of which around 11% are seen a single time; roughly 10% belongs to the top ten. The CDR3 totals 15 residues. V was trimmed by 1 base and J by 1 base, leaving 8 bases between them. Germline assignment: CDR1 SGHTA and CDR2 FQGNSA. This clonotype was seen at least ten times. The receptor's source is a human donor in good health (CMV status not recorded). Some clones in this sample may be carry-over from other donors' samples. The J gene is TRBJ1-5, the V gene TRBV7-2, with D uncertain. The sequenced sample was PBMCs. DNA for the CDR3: TGTGCCAGCAGCTTAGAAGGGCGAAGCAATCAGCCCCAGCATTTT. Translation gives CASSLEGRSNQPQHF.